These 7 T cell receptor beta chains were sequenced from one sample in a study of blood T cell repertoires in COVID-19. The method was immunoSEQ multiplex PCR; TCRdb's version includes in-frame clones alone and lacks a portion of them. This table has around 320,000 clones, roughly 89% appearing once. Sequencing used peripheral blood. The receptors shown here come from a woman in her 30s with COVID-19, enrolled during active disease.

J is TRBJ2-6 and V is TRBV28; TRBD2 is a possible D gene (6 bases). Germline CDR1 reads MDHEN; CDR2 reads SYDVKM. V dropped 3 bases and J dropped 0 bases, with 27 bases sitting between them. This CDR3 region has 22 residues. DNA of the CDR3: TGTGCCAGCAGTTTTACCTGGGGGGTGCCAAATACAGGATCCTCTGGGGCCAACGTCCTGACTTTC. It is translated as CASSFTWGVPNTGSSGANVLTF. The whole variable domain, filled in from reference TRBV28 and TRBJ2-6, reads DVKVTQSSRYLVKRTGEKVFLECVQDMDHENMFWYRQDPGLGLRLIYFSYDVKMKEKGDIPEGYSVSREKKERFSLILESASTNQTSMYLCASSFTWGVPNTGSSGANVLTFGAGSRLTVL.

The rearrangement links TRBV19 to TRBJ1-2, with 12 bases fitting TRBD1. Trimming removed 8 bases from V and 7 bases from J; junction bases left unmatched: 8. The CDR3 consists of 14 residues. Per the germline V gene, CDR1 is LNHDA and CDR2 is SQIVND (reference sequence). CDR3 nucleotides: TGTGCCAGTGAAAAGGGACAGGGGGCGCGTGGCTACACCTTC. This gives the protein CASEKGQGARGYTF.

V and J are TRBV6-5 and TRBJ1-1; 10 nucleotides line up with TRBD1. Germline CDR1 MNHEY, CDR2 SVGAGI. The CDR3 consists of 16 residues. V shed 4 bases and J 2 bases; nucleotides not matched to a gene: 7. DNA of the CDR3: TGTGCCAGCAGTTCGCGGGGGACAGGGGCCAACACTGAAGCTTTCTTT. Amino acid sequence: CASSSRGTGANTEAFF.

This chain links TRBV7-6 with TRBJ2-5; perhaps TRBD2 as D (6 bases). From germline, CDR1 is SGHVS and CDR2 FNYEAQ. V was trimmed by 4 bases and J by 4 bases, leaving 13 bases between them. The CDR3 consists of 14 residues. For the CDR3, the DNA is TGTGCCAGCAGCTATACGGGGGTTGGAGAGACCCAGTACTTC. This sequence encodes CASSYTGVGETQYF.

The chain has TRBV25-1 and TRBJ1-4; D gene uncertain. Deletions cut 8 bases from V and 10 bases from J, with 8 bases between. CDR3 length: 10 amino acids. Germline V CDR1 and CDR2: MGHDK, SYGVNS. CDR3: CASLGGKLFF. In nucleotides, the CDR3 is TGTGCCAGCCTAGGAGGAAAACTGTTTTTT.

This sequence joins TRBV6-5 and TRBJ1-5; the D is unclear. CDR3 length: 13 residues. V shed 0 bases and J shed 6 bases, with 6 bases lying between them. The germline V gene encodes CDR1 MNHEY and CDR2 SVGAGI. The DNA of the CDR3 is TGTGCCAGCAGTTACTCGGTTAGTCAGCCCCAGCATTTT. It specifies CASSYSVSQPQHF.

The genes are TRBV12-3 or TRBV12-4 and TRBJ2-1; 12 nucleotides line up with TRBD2. Trimming cost V 4 bases and J 15 bases; bases outside gene matches: 7. The CDR3 loop spans 13 amino acids. The CDR3 protein is CASSWTSGVGWFF. The CDR3 nucleotides are TGTGCCAGCAGTTGGACTAGCGGGGTAGGGTGGTTCTTC.